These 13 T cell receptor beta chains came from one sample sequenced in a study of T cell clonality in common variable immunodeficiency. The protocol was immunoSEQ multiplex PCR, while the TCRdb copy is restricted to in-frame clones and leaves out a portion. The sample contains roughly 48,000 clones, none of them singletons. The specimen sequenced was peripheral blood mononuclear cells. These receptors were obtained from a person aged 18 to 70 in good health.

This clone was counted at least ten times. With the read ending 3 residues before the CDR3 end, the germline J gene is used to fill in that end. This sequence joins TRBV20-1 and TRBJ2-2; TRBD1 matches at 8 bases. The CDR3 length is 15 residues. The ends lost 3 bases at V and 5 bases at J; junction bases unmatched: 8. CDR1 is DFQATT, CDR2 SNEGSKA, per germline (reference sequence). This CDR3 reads CSASRAGGFTGELFF. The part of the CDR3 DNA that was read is TGCAGTGCTAGTCGGGCAGGGGGCTTTACCGGGGAG.

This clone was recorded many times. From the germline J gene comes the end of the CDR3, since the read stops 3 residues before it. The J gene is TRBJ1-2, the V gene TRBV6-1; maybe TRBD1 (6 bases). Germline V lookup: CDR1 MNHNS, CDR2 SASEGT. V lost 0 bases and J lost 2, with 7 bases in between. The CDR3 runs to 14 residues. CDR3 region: CASSEARGNYGYTF. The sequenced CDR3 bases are TGTGCCAGCAGTGAAGCTAGGGGGAACTATGGC.

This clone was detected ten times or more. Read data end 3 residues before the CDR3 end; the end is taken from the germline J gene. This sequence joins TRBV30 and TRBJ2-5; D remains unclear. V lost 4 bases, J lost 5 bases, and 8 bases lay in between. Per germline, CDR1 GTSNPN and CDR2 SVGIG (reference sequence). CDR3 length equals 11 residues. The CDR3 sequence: CAWTLRETQYF. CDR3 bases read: TGTGCCTGGACGTTACGGGAGACC.

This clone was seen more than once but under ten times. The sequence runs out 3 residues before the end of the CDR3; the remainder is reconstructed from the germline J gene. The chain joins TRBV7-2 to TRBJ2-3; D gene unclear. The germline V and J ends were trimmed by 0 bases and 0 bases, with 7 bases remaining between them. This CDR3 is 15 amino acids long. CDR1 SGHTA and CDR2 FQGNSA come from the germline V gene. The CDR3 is CASSLAGLSTDTQYF. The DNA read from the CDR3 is TGTGCCAGCAGCTTAGCGGGCCTGAGCACAGATACG.

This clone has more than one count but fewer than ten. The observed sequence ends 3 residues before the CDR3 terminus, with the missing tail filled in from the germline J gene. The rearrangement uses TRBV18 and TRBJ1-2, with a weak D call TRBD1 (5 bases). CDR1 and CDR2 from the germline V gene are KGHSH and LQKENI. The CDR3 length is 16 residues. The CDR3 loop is CASSTFSGAAYNDYTF. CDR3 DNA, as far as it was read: TGTGCCAGCTCAACCTTTAGCGGGGCAGCCTACAATGAC.

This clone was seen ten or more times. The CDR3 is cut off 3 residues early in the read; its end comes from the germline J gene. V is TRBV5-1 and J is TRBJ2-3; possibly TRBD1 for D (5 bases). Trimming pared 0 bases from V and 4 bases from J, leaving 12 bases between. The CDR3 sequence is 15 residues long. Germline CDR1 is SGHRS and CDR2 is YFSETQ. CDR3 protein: CASSLAGSRADTQYF. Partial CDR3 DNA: TGCGCCAGCAGCTTGGCGGGTAGCAGGGCAGATACG.

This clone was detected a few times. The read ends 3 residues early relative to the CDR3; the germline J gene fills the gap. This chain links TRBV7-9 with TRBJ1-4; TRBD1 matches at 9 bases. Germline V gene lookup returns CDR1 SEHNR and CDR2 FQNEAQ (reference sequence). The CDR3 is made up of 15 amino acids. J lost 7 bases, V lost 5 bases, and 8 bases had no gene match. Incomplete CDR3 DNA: TGTGCCAGCAGCCGGGTACAGGGGGCATTTGAAAAA. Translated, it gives CASSRVQGAFEK. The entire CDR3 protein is CASSRVQGAFEKLFF.

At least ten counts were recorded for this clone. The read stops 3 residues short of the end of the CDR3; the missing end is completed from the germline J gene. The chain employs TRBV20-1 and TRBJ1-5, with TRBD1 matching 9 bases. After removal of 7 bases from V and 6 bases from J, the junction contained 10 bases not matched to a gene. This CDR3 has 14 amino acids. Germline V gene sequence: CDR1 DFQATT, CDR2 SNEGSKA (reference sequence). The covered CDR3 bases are TGCAGTGTTAAATCCGGGACAGGGATTCAGCCC. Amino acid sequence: CSVKSGTGIQP. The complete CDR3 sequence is CSVKSGTGIQPQHF.

CDR3 DNA, as far as it was read: TGTGCCAGTAGCGCTCGGGACAGCCTTAATGAAAAA. This translates into CASSARDSLNEK. The full CDR3 protein reads CASSARDSLNEKLFF. J is TRBJ1-4 and V is TRBV19; 7 nucleotides match TRBD1. The CDR3 goes on 3 residues after the read ends, and that part is filled in from the germline J gene. V lost 6 bases, J lost 4 bases, and 8 bases stayed unmatched. CDR1 is LNHDA, CDR2 SQIVND, per germline (reference sequence). CDR3 length: 15 residues.

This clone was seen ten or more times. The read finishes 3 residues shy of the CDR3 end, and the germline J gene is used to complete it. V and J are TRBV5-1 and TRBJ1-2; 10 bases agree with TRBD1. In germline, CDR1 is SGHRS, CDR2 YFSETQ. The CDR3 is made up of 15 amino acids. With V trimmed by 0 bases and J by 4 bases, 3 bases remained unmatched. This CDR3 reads CASSLERDRGYGYTF. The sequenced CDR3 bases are TGCGCCAGCAGCTTGGAGAGGGACAGGGGCTATGGC. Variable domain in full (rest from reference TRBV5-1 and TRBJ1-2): KAGVTQTPRYLIKTRGQQVTLSCSPISGHRSVSWYQQTPGQGLQFLFEYFSETQRNKGNFPGRFSGRQFSNSRSEMNVSTLELGDSALYLCASSLERDRGYGYTFGSGTRLTVV.

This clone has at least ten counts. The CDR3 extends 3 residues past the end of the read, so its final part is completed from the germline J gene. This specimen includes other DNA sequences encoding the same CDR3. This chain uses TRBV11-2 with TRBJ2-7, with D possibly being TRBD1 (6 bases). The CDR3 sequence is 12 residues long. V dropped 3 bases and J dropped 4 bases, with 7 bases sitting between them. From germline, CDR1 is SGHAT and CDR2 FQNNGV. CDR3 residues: CASSLDRYEQYF. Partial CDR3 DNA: TGTGCCAGCAGCTTGGACAGATACGAG.

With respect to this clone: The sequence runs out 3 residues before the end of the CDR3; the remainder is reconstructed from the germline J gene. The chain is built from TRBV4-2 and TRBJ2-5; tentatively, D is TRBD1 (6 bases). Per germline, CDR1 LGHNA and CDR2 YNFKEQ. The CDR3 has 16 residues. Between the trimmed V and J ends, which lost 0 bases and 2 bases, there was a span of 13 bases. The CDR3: CASSQDLGQLQETQYF. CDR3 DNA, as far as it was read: TGTGCCAGCAGCCAAGATCTAGGACAGCTACAAGAGACC.

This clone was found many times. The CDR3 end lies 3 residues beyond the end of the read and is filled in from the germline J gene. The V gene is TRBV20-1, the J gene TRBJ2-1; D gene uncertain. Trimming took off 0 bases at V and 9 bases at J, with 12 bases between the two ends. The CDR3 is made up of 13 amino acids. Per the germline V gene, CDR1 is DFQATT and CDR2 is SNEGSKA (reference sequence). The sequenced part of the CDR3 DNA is TGCAGTGCTAGAGATGAACAGAAGGTTGAG. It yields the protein CSARDEQKVE. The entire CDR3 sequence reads CSARDEQKVEQFF.